The sequence of this T cell receptor (beta chain) was determined in a study of shared clonotypes between healthy human individuals. This table comes from immunoSEQ multiplex PCR, and its TCRdb copy is limited to in-frame clones, with some not included. The sample carries millions of clones, about 95% recorded once. This clone was recorded only once. CD45RO-negative CD8 cells positively selected for CCR7 made up the naive population, which excluded terminally differentiated effector memory CD45RA+ cells. The CDR3 has 14 residues. V was shortened by 2 bases and J by 10 bases, with 12 bases between the two germline ends.

Source material: naive CD8+ T cells sorted from blood. The clonotype originates from a man between 18 and 35 years old in good health. V usage is TRBV6-7 and J usage is TRBJ1-6; D possibly corresponds to TRBD1 (6 bases). TRBV6-7 is an ORF for which the function is uncertain. As DNA, the CDR3 is TGTGCCAGCAGTTACGTCCGAGGGGGATCACCCCTCCACTTT. It codes for CASSYVRGGSPLHF.